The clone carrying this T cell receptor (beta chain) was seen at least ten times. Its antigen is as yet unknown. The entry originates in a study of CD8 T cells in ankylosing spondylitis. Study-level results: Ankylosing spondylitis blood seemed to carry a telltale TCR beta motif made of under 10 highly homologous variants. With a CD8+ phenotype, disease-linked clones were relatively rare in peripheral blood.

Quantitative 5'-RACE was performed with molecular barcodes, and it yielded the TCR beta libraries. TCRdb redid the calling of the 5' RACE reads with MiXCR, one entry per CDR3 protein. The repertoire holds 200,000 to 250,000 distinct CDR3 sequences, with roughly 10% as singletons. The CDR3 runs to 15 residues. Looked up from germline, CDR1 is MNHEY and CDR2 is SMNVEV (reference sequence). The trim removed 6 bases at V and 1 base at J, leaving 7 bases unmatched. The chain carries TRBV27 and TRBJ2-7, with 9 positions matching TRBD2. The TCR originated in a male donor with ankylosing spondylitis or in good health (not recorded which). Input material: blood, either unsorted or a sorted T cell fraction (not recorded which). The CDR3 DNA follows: TGTGCCAGCAGCCCAGCGGGGGGCTTGTCCTACGAGCAGTACTTC. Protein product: CASSPAGGLSYEQYF.